Each of the 7 T cell receptor beta chains below was sequenced from the same sample in a study of human T cells and chemical hapten exposure (dated by TCRdb to about 2021). The method was RACE. The sequencer was a NextSeq 500. TCRdb passed the public sequencing reads through fastp at Q25 and MiXCR, retaining productive beta sequences. For every CDR3 protein sequence, its rows merge into one entry that carries the most common genes and DNA. The sample data list about 120,000 distinct CDR3 sequences, and roughly 12% of these were observed just once. The ten largest clones represent more than 2% of the sample. The sample's time point label, decoded: patch test 3, about 24 weeks after DPC sensitization. This sample's treatment or condition label indicates: therapeutic diphenylcyclopropenone sensitization with weekly scalp DPC. Sequencing was performed on whole blood, taken in connection with sensitization to the hapten diphenylcyclopropenone (DPC). The receptors were sampled from a woman aged 45-59 years with alopecia areata. Some clones in this sample may be carry-over from other donors' samples.

This clonotype was observed at least ten times. The chain is built from TRBV20-1 and TRBJ2-1, with 9 nucleotides matching TRBD2. CDR1 and CDR2 (germline): DFQATT, SNEGSKA (reference sequence). With V trimmed by 0 bases and J by 4 bases, 4 bases remained unmatched. The CDR3 contains 15 residues. This chain's CDR3 is CSARDPLAGYNEQFF. DNA of the CDR3: TGCAGTGCTAGAGATCCCCTAGCGGGGTACAATGAGCAGTTCTTC.

The V call is TRBV15, the J call TRBJ2-7, with 7 positions matching TRBD1. The trim removed 0 bases at V and 0 bases at J, leaving 2 bases unmatched. The CDR3 covers 15 residues. CDR1 and CDR2 (germline): LNHNV, YYDKDF (reference sequence). In DNA, the CDR3 is TGTGCCACCAGCAGAGAAGGGGACAGCTCCTACGAGCAGTACTTC. It yields the protein CATSREGDSSYEQYF.

J is TRBJ1-6 and V is TRBV5-1; D remains unclear. This CDR3 comprises 16 residues. Trimming pared 4 bases from V and 5 bases from J, leaving 16 bases between. In germline, CDR1 is SGHRS, CDR2 YFSETQ. Here the CDR3 reads CASSPDPGTNNSPLHF. As DNA, the CDR3 is TGCGCCAGCAGCCCCGACCCGGGCACCAATAATTCACCCCTCCACTTT. The full variable domain, in which reference TRBV5-1 and TRBJ1-6 provide the parts outside the CDR3, is KAGVTQTPRYLIKTRGQQVTLSCSPISGHRSVSWYQQTPGQGLQFLFEYFSETQRNKGNFPGRFSGRQFSNSRSEMNVSTLELGDSALYLCASSPDPGTNNSPLHFGNGTRLTVT.

This clonotype appeared many times. The chain is built from TRBV5-6 and TRBJ1-1; D perhaps matches TRBD1 (6 bases). The germline V gene encodes CDR1 SGHDT and CDR2 YYEEEE. CDR3 length: 12 residues. Trimming pared 4 bases from V and 5 bases from J, leaving 9 bases between. This CDR3 reads CASSPQGTEAFF. CDR3 coding DNA: TGTGCCAGCAGCCCACAGGGAACTGAAGCTTTCTTT.

The genes are TRBV12-3 or TRBV12-4 and TRBJ2-3, with a possible D match to TRBD2 (7 bases). V was pared by 10 bases and J by 5 bases, with 16 bases between. The CDR3 covers 13 residues. The DNA of the CDR3 is TGTGCCACCAAGGGGGGGGGAGAAGATACGCAGTATTTT. Protein sequence: CATKGGGEDTQYF.

This chain links TRBV6-2 or TRBV6-3 with TRBJ2-7; D remains unclear. Germline V lookup: CDR1 MNHEY, CDR2 SVGEGT. This CDR3 comprises 12 residues. Trimming removed 8 bases at V and 6 bases at J, with 14 bases between. The DNA for the CDR3 is TGTGCCAGCTTGCGCAAGGTAGGCGAGCAGTACTTC. Translated: CASLRKVGEQYF.

This clonotype was seen only a few times. The chain links TRBV27 to TRBJ2-7; D gene unclear. Germline lookup yields CDR1 MNHEY and CDR2 SMNVEV (reference sequence). The ends were cut back, 5 bases at V and 2 bases at J, with 10 bases in the middle. This CDR3 region has 13 residues. This CDR3 is CASSLRLAYEQYF. As DNA, the CDR3 is TGTGCCAGCAGTCTACGACTGGCCTACGAGCAGTACTTC.